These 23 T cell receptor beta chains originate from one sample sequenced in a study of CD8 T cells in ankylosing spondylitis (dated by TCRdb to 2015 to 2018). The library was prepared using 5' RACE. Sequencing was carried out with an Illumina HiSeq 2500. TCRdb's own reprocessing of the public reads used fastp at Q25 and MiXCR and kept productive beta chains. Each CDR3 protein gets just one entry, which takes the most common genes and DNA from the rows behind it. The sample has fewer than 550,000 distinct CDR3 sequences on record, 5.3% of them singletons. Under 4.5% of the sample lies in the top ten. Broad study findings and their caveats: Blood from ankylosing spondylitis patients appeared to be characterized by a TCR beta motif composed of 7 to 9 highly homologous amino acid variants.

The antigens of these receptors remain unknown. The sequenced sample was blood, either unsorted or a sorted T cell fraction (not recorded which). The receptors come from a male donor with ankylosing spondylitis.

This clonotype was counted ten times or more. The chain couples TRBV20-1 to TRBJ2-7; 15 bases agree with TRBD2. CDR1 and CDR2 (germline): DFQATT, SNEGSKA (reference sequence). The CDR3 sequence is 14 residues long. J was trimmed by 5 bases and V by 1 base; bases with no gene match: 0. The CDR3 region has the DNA TGCAGTGCTAGAGGGACTAGCGGGAGGGACGAGCAGTACTTC. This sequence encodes CSARGTSGRDEQYF.

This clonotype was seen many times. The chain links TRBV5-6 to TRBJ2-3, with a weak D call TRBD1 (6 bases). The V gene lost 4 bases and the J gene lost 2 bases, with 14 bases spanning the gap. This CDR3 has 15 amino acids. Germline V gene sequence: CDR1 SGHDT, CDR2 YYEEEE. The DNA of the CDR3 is TGTGCCAGCAGCAATTCCAGGGGTTCCACAGATACGCAGTATTTT. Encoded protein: CASSNSRGSTDTQYF.

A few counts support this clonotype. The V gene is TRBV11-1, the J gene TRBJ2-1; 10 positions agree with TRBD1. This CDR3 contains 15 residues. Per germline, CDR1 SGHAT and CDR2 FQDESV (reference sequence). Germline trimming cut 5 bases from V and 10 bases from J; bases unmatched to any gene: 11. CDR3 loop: CASSPRQGASLEQFF. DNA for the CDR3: TGTGCCAGCAGCCCGCGACAGGGGGCGAGTCTAGAGCAGTTCTTC.

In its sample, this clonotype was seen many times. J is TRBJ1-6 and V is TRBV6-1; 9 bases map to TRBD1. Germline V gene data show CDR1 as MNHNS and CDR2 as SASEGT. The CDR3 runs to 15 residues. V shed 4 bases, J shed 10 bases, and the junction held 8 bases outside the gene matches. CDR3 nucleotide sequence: TGTGCCAGCAGTGGGGGGGGACAGGGATTCTCACCCCTCCACTTT. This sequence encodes CASSGGGQGFSPLHF.

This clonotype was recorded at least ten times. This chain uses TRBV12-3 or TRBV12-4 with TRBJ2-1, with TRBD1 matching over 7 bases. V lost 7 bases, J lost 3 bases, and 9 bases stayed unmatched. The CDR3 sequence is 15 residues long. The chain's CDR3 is CASTPPTGSYNEQFF. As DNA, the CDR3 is TGTGCCAGCACTCCCCCGACAGGGAGCTACAATGAGCAGTTCTTC.

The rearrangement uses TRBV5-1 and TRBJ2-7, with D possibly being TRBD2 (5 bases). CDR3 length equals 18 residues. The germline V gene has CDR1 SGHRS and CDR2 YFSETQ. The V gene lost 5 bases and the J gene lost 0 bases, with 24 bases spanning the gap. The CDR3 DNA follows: TGCGCCAGCAGACCATATGAGGGTGAAACCGGCTTCTCCTACGAGCAGTACTTC. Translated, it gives CASRPYEGETGFSYEQYF.

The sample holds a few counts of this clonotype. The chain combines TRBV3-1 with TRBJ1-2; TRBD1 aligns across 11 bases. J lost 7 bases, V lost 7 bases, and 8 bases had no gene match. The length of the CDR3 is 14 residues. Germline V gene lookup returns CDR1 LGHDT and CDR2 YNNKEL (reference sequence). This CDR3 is CASKSGTGGSGYTF. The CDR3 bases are TGTGCCAGCAAAAGCGGGACAGGGGGATCTGGCTACACCTTC.

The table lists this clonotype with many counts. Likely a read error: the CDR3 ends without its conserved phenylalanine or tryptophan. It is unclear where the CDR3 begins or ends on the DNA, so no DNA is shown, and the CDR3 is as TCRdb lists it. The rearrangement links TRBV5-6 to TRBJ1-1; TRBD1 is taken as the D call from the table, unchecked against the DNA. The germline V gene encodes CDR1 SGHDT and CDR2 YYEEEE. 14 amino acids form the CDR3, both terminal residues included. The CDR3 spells CASSRYAGTGDFPI.

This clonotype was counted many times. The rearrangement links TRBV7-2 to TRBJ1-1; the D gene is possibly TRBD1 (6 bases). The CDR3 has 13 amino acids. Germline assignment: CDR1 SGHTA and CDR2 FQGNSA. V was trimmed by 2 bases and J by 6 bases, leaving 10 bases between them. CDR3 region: CASSLTTGPEAFF. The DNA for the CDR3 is TGTGCCAGCAGCTTAACCACAGGGCCTGAAGCTTTCTTT.

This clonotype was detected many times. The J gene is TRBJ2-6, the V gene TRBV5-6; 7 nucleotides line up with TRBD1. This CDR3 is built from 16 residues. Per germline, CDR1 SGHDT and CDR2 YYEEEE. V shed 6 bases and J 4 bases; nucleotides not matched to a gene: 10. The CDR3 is CASTYRGDLGANVLTF. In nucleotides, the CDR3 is TGTGCCAGCACCTACAGGGGTGATCTAGGGGCCAACGTCCTGACTTTC.

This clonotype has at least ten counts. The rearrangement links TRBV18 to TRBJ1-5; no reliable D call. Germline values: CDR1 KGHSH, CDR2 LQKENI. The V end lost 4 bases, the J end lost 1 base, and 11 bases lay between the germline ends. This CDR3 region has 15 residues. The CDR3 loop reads CASSRGPVSNQPQHF. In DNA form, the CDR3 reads TGTGCCAGCTCACGGGGTCCAGTGAGCAATCAGCCCCAGCATTTT.

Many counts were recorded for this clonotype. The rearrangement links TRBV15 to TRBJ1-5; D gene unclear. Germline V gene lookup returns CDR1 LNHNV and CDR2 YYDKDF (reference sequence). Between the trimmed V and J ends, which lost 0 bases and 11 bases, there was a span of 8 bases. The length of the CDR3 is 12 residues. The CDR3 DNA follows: TGTGCCACCAGCAGAGACAAACTCTCCCAGCATTTT. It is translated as CATSRDKLSQHF.

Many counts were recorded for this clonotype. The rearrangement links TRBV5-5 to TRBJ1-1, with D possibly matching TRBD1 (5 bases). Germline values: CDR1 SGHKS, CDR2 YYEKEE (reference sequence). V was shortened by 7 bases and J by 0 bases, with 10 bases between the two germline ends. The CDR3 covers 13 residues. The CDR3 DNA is TGTGCCAGCGTAGGACATTTGAACACTGAAGCTTTCTTT. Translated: CASVGHLNTEAFF. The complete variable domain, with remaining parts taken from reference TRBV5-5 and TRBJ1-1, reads DAGVTQSPTHLIKTRGQQVTLRCSPISGHKSVSWYQQVLGQGPQFIFQYYEKEERGRGNFPDRFSARQFPNYSSELNVNALLLGDSALYLCASVGHLNTEAFFGQGTRLTVV.

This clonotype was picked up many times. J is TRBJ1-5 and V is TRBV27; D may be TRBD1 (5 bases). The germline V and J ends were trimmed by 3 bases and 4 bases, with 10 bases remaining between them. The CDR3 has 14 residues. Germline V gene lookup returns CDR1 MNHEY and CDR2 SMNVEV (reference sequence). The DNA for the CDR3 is TGTGCCAGCAGTTTGTGGGGGGTAAATCAGCCCCAGCATTTT. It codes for CASSLWGVNQPQHF.

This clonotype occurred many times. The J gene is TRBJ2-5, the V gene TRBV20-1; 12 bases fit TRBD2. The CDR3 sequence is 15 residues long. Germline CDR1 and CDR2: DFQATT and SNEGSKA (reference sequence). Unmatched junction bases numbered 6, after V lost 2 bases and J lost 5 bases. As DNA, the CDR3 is TGCAGTGCTAGAAAGCTAGCGGGAGGGCCGGAGACCCAGTACTTC. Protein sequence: CSARKLAGGPETQYF.

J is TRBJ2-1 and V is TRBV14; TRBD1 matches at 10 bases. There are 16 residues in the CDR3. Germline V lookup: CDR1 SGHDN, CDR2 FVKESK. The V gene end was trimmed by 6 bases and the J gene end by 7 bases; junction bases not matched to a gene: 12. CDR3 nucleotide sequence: TGTGCCAGCAGTGTTATCCGGGACAGGGGCCCAAATGAGCAGTTCTTC. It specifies CASSVIRDRGPNEQFF.

CDR3 DNA sequence: TGTGCCAGCGGCGACGGGTACGCTGAAGCTTTCTTT. Its protein is CASGDGYAEAFF. The chain is built from TRBV9 and TRBJ1-1; the D is unclear. V was trimmed by 7 bases and J by 6 bases, leaving 13 bases between them. The CDR3 consists of 12 residues. Germline V CDR1 and CDR2: SGDLS, YYNGEE.

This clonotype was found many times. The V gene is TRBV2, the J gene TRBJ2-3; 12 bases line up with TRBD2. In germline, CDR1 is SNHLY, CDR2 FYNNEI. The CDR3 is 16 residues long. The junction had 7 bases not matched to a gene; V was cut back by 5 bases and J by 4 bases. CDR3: CASSLTTSGRSDTQYF. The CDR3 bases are TGTGCCAGCAGTCTAACGACTAGCGGGAGATCAGATACGCAGTATTTT.

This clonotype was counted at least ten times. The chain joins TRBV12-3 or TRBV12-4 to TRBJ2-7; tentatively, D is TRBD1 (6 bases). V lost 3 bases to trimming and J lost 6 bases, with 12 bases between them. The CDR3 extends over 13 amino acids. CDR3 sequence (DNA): TGTGCCAGCAGTTTGGGGCCAGGGGTCGAGCAGTACTTC. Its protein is CASSLGPGVEQYF.

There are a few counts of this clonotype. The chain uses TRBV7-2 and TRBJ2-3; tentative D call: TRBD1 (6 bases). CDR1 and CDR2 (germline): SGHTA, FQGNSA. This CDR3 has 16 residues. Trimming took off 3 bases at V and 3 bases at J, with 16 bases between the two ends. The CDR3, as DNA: TGTGCCAGCAGCTTGCACAGGGCGAGCAGAACAGATACGCAGTATTTT. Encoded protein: CASSLHRASRTDTQYF.

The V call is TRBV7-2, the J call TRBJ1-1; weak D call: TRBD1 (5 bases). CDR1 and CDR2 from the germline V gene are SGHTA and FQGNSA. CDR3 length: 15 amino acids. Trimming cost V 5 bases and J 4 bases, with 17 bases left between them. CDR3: CASSRLQGLGTEAFF. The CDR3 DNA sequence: TGTGCCAGCAGCAGACTCCAGGGTTTGGGCACTGAAGCTTTCTTT.

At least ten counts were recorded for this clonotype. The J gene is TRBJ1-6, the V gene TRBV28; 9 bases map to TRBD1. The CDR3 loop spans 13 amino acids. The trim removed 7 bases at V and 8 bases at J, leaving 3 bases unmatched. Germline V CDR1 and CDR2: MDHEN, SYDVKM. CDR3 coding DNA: TGTGCCAGCATCAACAGGGGGCATTCACCCCTCCACTTT. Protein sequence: CASINRGHSPLHF.

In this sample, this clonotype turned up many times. The CDR3 DNA follows: TGTGCCAGCAGCCGCTTCGACAGGGAGGATAACACTGAAGCTTTCTTT. It specifies CASSRFDREDNTEAFF. The V gene is TRBV5-6, the J gene TRBJ1-1; 7 nucleotides align to TRBD1. With 4 bases clipped from V and 2 bases from J, the junction kept 11 bases outside the gene matches. This CDR3 contains 16 residues. CDR1 SGHDT and CDR2 YYEEEE come from the germline V gene.